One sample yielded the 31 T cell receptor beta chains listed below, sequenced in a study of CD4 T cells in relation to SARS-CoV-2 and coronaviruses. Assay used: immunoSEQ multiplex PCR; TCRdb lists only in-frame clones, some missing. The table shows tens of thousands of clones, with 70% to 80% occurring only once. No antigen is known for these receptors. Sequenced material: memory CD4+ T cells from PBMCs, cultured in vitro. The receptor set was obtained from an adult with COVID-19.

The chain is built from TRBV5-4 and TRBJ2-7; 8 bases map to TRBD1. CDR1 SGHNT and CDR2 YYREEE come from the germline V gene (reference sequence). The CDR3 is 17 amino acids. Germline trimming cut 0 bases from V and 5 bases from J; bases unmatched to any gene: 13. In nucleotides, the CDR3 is TGTGCCAGCAGCTTGGGCAGGGGGCGTTACTCGTTCGACGAGCAGTACTTC. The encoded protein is CASSLGRGRYSFDEQYF. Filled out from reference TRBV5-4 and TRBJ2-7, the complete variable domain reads ETGVTQSPTHLIKTRGQQVTLRCSSQSGHNTVSWYQQALGQGPQFIFQYYREEENGRGNFPPRFSGLQFPNYSSELNVNALELDDSALYLCASSLGRGRYSFDEQYFGPGTRLTVT.

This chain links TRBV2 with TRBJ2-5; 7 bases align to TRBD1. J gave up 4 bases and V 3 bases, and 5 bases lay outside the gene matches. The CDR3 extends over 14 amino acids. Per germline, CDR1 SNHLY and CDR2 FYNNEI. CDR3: CASSEPGGPETQYF. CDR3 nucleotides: TGTGCCAGCAGTGAGCCAGGGGGTCCAGAGACCCAGTACTTC.

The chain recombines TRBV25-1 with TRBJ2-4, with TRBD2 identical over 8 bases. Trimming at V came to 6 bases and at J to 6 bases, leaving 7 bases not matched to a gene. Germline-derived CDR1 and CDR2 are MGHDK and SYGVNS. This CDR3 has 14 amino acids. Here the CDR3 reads CASRASGSRNIQYF. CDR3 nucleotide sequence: TGTGCCAGCAGAGCAAGCGGGAGCAGAAACATTCAGTACTTC.

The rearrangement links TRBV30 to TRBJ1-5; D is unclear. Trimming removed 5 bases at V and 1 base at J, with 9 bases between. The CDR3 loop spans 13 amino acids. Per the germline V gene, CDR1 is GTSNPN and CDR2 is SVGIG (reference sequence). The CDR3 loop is CAWAGSSNQPQHF. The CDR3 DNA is TGTGCCTGGGCCGGTTCCAGCAATCAGCCCCAGCATTTT.

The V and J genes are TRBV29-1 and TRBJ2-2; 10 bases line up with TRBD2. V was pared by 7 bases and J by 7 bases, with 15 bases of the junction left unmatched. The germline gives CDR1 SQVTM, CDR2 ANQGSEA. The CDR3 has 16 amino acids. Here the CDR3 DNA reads TGCAGCGCCCTAAGCGGGCTAGCGGGAGACGTCGGGGAGCTGTTTTTT. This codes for CSALSGLAGDVGELFF.

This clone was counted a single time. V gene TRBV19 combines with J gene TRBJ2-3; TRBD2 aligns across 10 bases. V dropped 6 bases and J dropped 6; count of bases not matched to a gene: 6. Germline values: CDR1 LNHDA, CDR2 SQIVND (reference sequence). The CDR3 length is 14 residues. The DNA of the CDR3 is TGTGCCAGTAGACTAGCGGGATGGTTTGATACGCAGTATTTT. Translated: CASRLAGWFDTQYF.

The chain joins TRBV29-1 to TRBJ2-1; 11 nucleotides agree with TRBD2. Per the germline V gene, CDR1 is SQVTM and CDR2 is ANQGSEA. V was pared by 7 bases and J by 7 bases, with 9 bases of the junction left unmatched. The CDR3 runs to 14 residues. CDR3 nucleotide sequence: TGCAGCGCGCGTAGCGGGAGGGCGTGGAATGAGCAGTTCTTC. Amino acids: CSARSGRAWNEQFF.

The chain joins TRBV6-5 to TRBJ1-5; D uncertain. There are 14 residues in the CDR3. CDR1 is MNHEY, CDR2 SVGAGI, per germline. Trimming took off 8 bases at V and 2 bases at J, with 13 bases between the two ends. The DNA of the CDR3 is TGTGCCAGCTACCCGCGTGATGGCAATCAGCCCCAGCATTTT. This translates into CASYPRDGNQPQHF.

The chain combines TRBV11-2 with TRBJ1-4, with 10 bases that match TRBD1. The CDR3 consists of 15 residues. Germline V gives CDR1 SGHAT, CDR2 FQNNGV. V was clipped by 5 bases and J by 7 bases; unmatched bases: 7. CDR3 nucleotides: TGTGCCAGCAGCCTCCCGACAGGGGGCGGTGAAAAACTGTTTTTT. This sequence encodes CASSLPTGGGEKLFF. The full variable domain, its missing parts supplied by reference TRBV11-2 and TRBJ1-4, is EAGVAQSPRYKIIEKRQSVAFWCNPISGHATLYWYQQILGQGPKLLIQFQNNGVVDDSQLPKDRFSAERLKGVDSTLKIQPAKLEDSAVYLCASSLPTGGGEKLFFGSGTQLSVL.

CDR3: CASSLGIGRATDTQYF. DNA of the CDR3: TGTGCCAGCAGCTTAGGAATCGGGAGGGCCACAGATACGCAGTATTTT. The J gene is TRBJ2-3, the V gene TRBV7-9; 8 bases are shared with TRBD2. The CDR3 totals 16 residues. V was clipped by 1 base and J by 2 bases; unmatched bases: 5. Germline CDR1 SEHNR, CDR2 FQNEAQ (reference sequence).

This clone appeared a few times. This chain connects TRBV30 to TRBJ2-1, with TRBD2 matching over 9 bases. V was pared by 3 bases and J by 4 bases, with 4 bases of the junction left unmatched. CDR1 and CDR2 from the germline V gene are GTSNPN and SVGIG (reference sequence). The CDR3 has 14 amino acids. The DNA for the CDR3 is TGTGCCTGGAGACTAGCGGGCGGTTACAATGAGCAGTTCTTC. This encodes CAWRLAGGYNEQFF.

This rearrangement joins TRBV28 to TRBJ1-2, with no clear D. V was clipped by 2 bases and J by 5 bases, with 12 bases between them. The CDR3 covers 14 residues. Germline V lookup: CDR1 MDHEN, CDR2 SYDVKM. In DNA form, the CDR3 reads TGTGCCAGCAGTTTAAGCGGGCCTTTATATGGCTACACCTTC. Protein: CASSLSGPLYGYTF.

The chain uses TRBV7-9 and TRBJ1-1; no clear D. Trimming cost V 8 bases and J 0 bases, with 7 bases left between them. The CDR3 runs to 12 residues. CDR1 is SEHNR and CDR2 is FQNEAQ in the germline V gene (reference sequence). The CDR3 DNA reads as TGTGCCAGCCAGGTGATGAACACTGAAGCTTTCTTT. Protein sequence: CASQVMNTEAFF.

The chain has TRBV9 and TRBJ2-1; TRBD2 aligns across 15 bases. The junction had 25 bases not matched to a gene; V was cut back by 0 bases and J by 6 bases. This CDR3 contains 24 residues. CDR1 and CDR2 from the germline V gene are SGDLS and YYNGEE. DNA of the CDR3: TGTGCCAGCAGCGTAGCGGCAGGGACTAGCGGGAGGAATAGGGGTGGCGCGTGGGGCAATGAGCAGTTCTTC. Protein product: CASSVAAGTSGRNRGGAWGNEQFF.

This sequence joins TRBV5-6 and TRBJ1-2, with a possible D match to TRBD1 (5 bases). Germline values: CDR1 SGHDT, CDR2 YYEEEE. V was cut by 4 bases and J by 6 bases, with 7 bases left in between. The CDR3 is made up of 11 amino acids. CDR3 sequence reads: CASSPGDGYTF. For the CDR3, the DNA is TGTGCCAGCAGCCCGGGGGATGGCTACACCTTC.

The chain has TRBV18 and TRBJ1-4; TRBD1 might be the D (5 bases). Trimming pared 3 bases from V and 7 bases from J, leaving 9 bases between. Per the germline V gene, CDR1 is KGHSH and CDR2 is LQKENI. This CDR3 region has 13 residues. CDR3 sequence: CASSPQGGEKLFF. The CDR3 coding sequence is TGTGCCAGCTCACCTCAGGGTGGTGAAAAACTGTTTTTT.

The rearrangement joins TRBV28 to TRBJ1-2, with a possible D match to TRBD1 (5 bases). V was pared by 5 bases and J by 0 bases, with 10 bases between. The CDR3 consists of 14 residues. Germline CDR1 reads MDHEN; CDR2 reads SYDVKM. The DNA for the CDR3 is TGTGCCAGCAGTCGCGGGGGGGCTAACTATGGCTACACCTTC. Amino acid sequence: CASSRGGANYGYTF.

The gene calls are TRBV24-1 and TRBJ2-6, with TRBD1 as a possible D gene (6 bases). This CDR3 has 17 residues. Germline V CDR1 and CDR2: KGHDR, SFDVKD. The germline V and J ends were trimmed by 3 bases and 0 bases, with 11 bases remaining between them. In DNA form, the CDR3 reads TGTGCCACCAGTGATAAACAGGGAAACTCTGGGGCCAACGTCCTGACTTTC. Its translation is CATSDKQGNSGANVLTF.

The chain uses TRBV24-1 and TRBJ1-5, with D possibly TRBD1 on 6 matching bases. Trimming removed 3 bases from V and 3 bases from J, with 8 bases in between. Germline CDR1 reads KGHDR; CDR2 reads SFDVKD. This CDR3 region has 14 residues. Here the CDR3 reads CATSDGQYNQPQHF. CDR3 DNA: TGTGCCACCAGTGATGGACAGTACAATCAGCCCCAGCATTTT.

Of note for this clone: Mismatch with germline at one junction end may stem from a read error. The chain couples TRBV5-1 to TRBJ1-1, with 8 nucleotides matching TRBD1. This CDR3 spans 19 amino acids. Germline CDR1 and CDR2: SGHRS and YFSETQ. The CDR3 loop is CASSPRKGVVAPRGRNSYF. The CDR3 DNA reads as TGCGCCAGCAGCCCCCGCAAAGGGGTTGTCGCTCCCAGGGGGCGGAATTCTTATTTT. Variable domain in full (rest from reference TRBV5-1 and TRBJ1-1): KAGVTQTPRYLIKTRGQQVTLSCSPISGHRSVSWYQQTPGQGLQFLFEYFSETQRNKGNFPGRFSGRQFSNSRSEMNVSTLELGDSALYLCASSPRKGVVAPRGRNSYFGQGTRLTVV.

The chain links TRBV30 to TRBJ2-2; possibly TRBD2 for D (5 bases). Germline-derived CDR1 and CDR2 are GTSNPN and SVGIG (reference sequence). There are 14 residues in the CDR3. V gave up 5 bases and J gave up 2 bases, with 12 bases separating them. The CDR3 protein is CAWVERANTGELFF. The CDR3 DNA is TGTGCCTGGGTGGAGAGGGCTAACACCGGGGAGCTGTTTTTT.

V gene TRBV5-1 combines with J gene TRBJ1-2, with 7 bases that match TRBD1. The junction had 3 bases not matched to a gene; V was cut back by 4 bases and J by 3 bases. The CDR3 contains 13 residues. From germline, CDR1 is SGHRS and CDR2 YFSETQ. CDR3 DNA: TGCGCCAGCAGCCCGGGACAGTACTATGGCTACACCTTC. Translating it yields CASSPGQYYGYTF. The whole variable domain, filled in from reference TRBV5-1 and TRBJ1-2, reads KAGVTQTPRYLIKTRGQQVTLSCSPISGHRSVSWYQQTPGQGLQFLFEYFSETQRNKGNFPGRFSGRQFSNSRSEMNVSTLELGDSALYLCASSPGQYYGYTFGSGTRLTVV.

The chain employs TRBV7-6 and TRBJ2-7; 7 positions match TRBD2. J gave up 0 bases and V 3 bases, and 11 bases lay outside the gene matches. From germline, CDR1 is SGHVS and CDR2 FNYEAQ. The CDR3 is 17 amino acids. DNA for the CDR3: TGTGCCAGCAGCTTTAGTGGGAGGGGTCCCGGCTCCTACGAGCAGTACTTC. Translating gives CASSFSGRGPGSYEQYF.

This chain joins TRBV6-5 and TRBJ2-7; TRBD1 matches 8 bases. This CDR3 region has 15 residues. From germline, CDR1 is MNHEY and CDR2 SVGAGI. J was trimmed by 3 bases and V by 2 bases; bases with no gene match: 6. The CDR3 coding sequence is TGTGCCAGCAGTTACAACGACAGGGGAGACTACGAGCAGTACTTC. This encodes CASSYNDRGDYEQYF.

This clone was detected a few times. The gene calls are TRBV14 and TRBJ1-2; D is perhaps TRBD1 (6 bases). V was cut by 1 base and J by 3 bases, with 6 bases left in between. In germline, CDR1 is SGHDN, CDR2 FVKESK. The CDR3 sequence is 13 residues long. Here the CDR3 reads CASSQGTDYGYTF. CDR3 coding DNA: TGTGCCAGCAGCCAAGGGACAGACTATGGCTACACCTTC.

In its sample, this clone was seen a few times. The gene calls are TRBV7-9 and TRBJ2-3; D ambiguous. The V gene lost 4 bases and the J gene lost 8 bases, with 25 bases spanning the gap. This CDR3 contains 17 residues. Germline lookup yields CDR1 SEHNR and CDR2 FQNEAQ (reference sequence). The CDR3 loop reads CASSSDAKGRPFGTQYF. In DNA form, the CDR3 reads TGTGCCAGCAGCTCGGACGCGAAGGGTAGGCCCTTTGGTACGCAGTATTTT. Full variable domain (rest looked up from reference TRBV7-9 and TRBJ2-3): DTGVSQNPRHKITKRGQNVTFRCDPISEHNRLYWYRQTLGQGPEFLTYFQNEAQLEKSRLLSDRFSAERPKGSFSTLEIQRTEQGDSAMYLCASSSDAKGRPFGTQYFGPGTRLTVL.

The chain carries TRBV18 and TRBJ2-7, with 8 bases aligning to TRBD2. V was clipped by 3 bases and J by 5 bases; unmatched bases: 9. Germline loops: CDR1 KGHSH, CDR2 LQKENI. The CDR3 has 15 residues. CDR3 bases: TGTGCCAGCTCACCCGCGGCGGGGGGACGCGACGAGCAGTACTTC. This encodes CASSPAAGGRDEQYF.

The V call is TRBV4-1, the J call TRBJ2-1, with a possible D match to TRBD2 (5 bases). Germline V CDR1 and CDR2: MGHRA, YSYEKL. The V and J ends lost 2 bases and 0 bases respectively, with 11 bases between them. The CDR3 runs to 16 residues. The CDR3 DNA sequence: TGCGCCAGCAGCCAACAAACTAGGGTCTCCTACAATGAGCAGTTCTTC. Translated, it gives CASSQQTRVSYNEQFF.

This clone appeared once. Here the CDR3 reads CASSQGVQSWANVLTF. As DNA, the CDR3 is TGCGCCAGCAGCCAAGGGGTCCAGTCTTGGGCCAACGTCCTGACTTTC. The V and J genes are TRBV4-1 and TRBJ2-6; D unclear. The germline CDR1 and CDR2 sequences are MGHRA and YSYEKL. V gave up 1 base and J gave up 5 bases, with 12 bases separating them. The CDR3 is 16 amino acids.

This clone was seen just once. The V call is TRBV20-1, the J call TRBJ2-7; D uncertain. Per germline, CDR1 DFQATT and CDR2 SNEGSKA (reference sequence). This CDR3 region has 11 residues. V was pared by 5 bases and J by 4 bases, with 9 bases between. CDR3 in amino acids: CSAGILYEQYF. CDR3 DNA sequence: TGCAGTGCTGGTATTCTATACGAGCAGTACTTC.

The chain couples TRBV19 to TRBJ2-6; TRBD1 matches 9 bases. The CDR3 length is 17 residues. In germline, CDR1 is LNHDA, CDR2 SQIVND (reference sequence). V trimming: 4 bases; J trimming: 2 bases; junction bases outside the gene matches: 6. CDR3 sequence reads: CASSKSQGATGANVLTF. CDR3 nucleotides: TGTGCCAGTAGTAAATCACAGGGGGCTACTGGGGCCAACGTCCTGACTTTC.